The present entry profiles one T cell receptor (beta chain) with its context. The data were produced by immunoSEQ multiplex PCR, yet TCRdb's version contains in-frame clones alone and is incomplete. The sample carries roughly 70,000 clones, over 80% recorded once. This specimen comes from a study of T cell changes during pregnancy in multiple sclerosis. In germline, CDR1 is GTSNPN, CDR2 SVGIG (reference sequence). V dropped 1 base and J dropped 0 bases, with 10 bases sitting between them. The CDR3 runs to 14 residues. The chain has TRBV30 and TRBJ2-7; D uncertain. The sequencing here drew on peripheral blood, taken before pregnancy. The clonotype comes from a female donor with multiple sclerosis, enrolled in a pregnancy study. CDR3 sequence reads: CAWSADSASYEQYF. The CDR3 DNA sequence: TGTGCCTGGAGTGCCGACTCAGCCTCCTACGAGCAGTACTTC.